The clone carrying this T cell receptor (beta chain) was counted a few times. The target antigen is unknown. The entry originates in a study of CD8 T cells in ankylosing spondylitis. Quantitative 5'-RACE was performed with molecular barcodes, and it yielded the TCR beta libraries. TCRdb re-called the 5' RACE reads through MiXCR, storing one row per CDR3 protein. In the table there are a few hundred thousand distinct CDR3 sequences, approximately 20% of which are singletons. V was shortened by 2 bases and J by 7 bases, with 12 bases between the two germline ends. The CDR3 sequence is 14 residues long. Germline V gene data show CDR1 as SNHLY and CDR2 as FYNNEI. General study points: Those disease-linked clones were CD8+; they were also relatively rare in peripheral blood. The authors reported significant enrichment of disease-linked clones in matched ankylosing spondylitis synovial fluid. What seemed typical of ankylosing spondylitis blood was a TCR beta motif built from 7 or 8 highly homologous variants. Some motif variants had been reported before (in reactive arthritis synovial fluid and blood).

The chain uses TRBV2 and TRBJ1-5, with D unclear. The sample taken for sequencing was blood, either unsorted or a sorted T cell fraction (not recorded which). This TCR was recovered from a male donor with ankylosing spondylitis. The CDR3 loop is CASSEFTVPQPQHF. The CDR3, as DNA: TGTGCCAGCAGTGAATTTACTGTACCCCAGCCCCAGCATTTT. Full variable domain (remainder filled in from reference TRBV2 and TRBJ1-5): EPEVTQTPSHQVTQMGQEVILRCVPISNHLYFYWYRQILGQKVEFLVSFYNNEISEKSEIFDDQFSVERPDGSNFTLKIRSTKLEDSAMYFCASSEFTVPQPQHFGDGTRLSIL.